This T cell receptor (beta chain) was documented in a study of T cell responses to AZD1222 COVID-19 vaccine. Whole-study findings and limits: Sampled repertoires all dated from after the peak T cell response. Clonal diversity was possibly underestimated, and white British individuals and females predominated among donors. Reports indicate that nearly half of spike-specific TCRs are directed at unmutated variant regions. Spike was spanned by vaccine-associated CD4 TCRs, with dominance at 160-218 and 743-854.

On this clone: Its target is unknown. This same CDR3 is encoded by further DNA sequences in the sample.

Sequenced by immunoSEQ multiplex PCR; TCRdb stores in-frame clones only, minus some. This sample carries 150,000 to 200,000 clones, over 80% of them seen once, and the ten largest clones take roughly 6%. The germline V gene has CDR1 MNHEY and CDR2 SVGEGT. The CDR3 runs 12 residues. Trimming pared 0 bases from V and 5 bases from J, leaving 3 bases between. The sample was peripheral blood, taken on day 0 of AZD1222 vaccination. The receptor comes from an adult in good health. V and J are TRBV6-2 or TRBV6-3 and TRBJ2-3; D not certain. DNA for the CDR3: TGTGCCAGCAGTTACTCAAAAGATACGCAGTATTTT. It specifies CASSYSKDTQYF.